A single sample gave rise to the 30 T cell receptor beta chains below, sequenced in a study of OX40 agonist ivuxolimab in advanced cancers. The repertoire was sequenced with immunoSEQ multiplex PCR; TCRdb's copy has only in-frame clones and lacks some. The table records approximately 70,000 clones, about nine tenths of them present only once. This specimen consisted of CD4+ or CD8+ T cells sorted from blood, obtained in a trial of the OX40 agonist ivuxolimab. The source is an adult with an advanced solid tumor such as melanoma, head and neck, liver or kidney cancer.

CDR3 residues: CASSPPPVRETQYF. The DNA of the CDR3 is TGTGCCAGCTCACCACCGCCAGTCCGGGAGACCCAGTACTTC. This chain uses TRBV18 with TRBJ2-5; no firm D call. The V end lost 0 bases, the J end lost 5 bases, and 10 bases lay between the germline ends. The CDR3 has 14 residues. Germline-derived CDR1 and CDR2 are KGHSH and LQKENI.

The chain has TRBV7-3 and TRBJ2-2; 8 bases are a match to TRBD2. Losses at the gene ends were 6 bases for V and 7 bases for J; bases not matched to a gene: 7. Germline assignment: CDR1 SGHTA and CDR2 FQGTGA. CDR3 length equals 14 residues. The CDR3 DNA follows: TGTGCCAGCAGGATGACTAGCGATAACGGGGAGCTGTTTTTT. It yields the protein CASRMTSDNGELFF.

The chain has TRBV5-6 and TRBJ2-1, with 10 bases identical to TRBD2. The CDR3 is 13 amino acids. V lost 0 bases and J lost 15; bases outside the gene matches: 6. The V gene's germline CDR1 is SGHDT and CDR2 YYEEEE. CDR3 bases: TGTGCCAGCAGCTTGGGCCTAGCGGGAGTAAGGTTCTTC. Protein product: CASSLGLAGVRFF.

The chain carries TRBV5-8 and TRBJ2-4; possibly TRBD1 for D (5 bases). The CDR3 sequence is 16 residues long. Germline assignment: CDR1 SGHTS and CDR2 YDEGEE. Between the trimmed V and J ends, which lost 0 bases and 1 base, there was a span of 11 bases. CDR3 loop: CASSLAWGAAKNIQYF. The CDR3 DNA follows: TGTGCCAGCAGCTTGGCCTGGGGCGCCGCCAAAAACATTCAGTACTTC.

The chain links TRBV12-5 to TRBJ2-1, with D perhaps given as TRBD1 or TRBD2 (5 bases each). Germline V gene lookup returns CDR1 LGHNT and CDR2 FRNRAP. V was shortened by 6 bases and J by 9 bases, with 18 bases between the two germline ends. This CDR3 is built from 14 residues. The CDR3 DNA sequence: TGTGCTAGTGGCAGGGACCACGCCTCGGGTGAGCAGTTCTTC. It codes for CASGRDHASGEQFF.

V and J are TRBV19 and TRBJ1-2, with D hard to call. From germline, CDR1 is LNHDA and CDR2 SQIVND (reference sequence). Trimming cost V 5 bases and J 4 bases, with 8 bases left between them. The CDR3 spans 12 residues. CDR3 residues: CASSVAVYGYTF. The CDR3 DNA is TGTGCCAGTAGTGTGGCGGTCTATGGCTACACCTTC.

The chain couples TRBV6-1 to TRBJ1-4, with no clear D. Germline lookup yields CDR1 MNHNS and CDR2 SASEGT. This CDR3 has 14 residues. Trimming left V 8 bases short and J 0 bases short, with 10 bases between. The CDR3 nucleotides are TGTGCCAGCCTCAAAGAGCCAACTAATGAAAAACTGTTTTTT. Amino acids: CASLKEPTNEKLFF.

The V and J genes are TRBV6-1 and TRBJ1-2; 7 nucleotides align to TRBD1. The V gene end was trimmed by 1 base and the J gene end by 7 bases; junction bases not matched to a gene: 6. The germline CDR1 and CDR2 sequences are MNHNS and SASEGT. The CDR3 is made up of 14 amino acids. The CDR3 region has the DNA TGTGCCAGCAGTGAAGGCAGGGGGTATGGTGGCTACACCTTC. Translation: CASSEGRGYGGYTF.

V and J are TRBV28 and TRBJ2-1; 7 nucleotides match TRBD1. Germline V gives CDR1 MDHEN, CDR2 SYDVKM. This CDR3 is built from 13 residues. Trimming removed 7 bases from V and 7 bases from J; junction bases left unmatched: 7. Written as DNA, the CDR3 is TGTGCCAGCATCCGACAGGGTCTTAATGAGCAGTTCTTC. Amino acids: CASIRQGLNEQFF.

The chain combines TRBV28 with TRBJ2-3, with 9 bases identical to TRBD1. This CDR3 region has 15 residues. V shed 5 bases and J 0 bases; nucleotides not matched to a gene: 3. Germline CDR1 MDHEN, CDR2 SYDVKM. Here the CDR3 DNA reads TGTGCCAGCAGTGGGACAGGGCAGAGCACAGATACGCAGTATTTT. Its translation is CASSGTGQSTDTQYF.

This clone was picked up one time. This chain uses TRBV30 with TRBJ2-7; possible D gene TRBD1, 5 bases. Germline V gives CDR1 GTSNPN, CDR2 SVGIG (reference sequence). Trimming removed 5 bases at V and 1 base at J, with 12 bases between. This CDR3 spans 13 amino acids. CDR3 loop: CAWEQALSYEQYF. The CDR3 DNA reads as TGTGCCTGGGAACAGGCTCTGTCCTACGAGCAGTACTTC.

V gene TRBV19 combines with J gene TRBJ2-1, with TRBD2 as a possible D gene (5 bases). The V end lost 3 bases, the J end lost 7 bases, and 10 bases lay between the germline ends. CDR3 length: 13 residues. Germline assignment: CDR1 LNHDA and CDR2 SQIVND (reference sequence). The CDR3 reads CASSILEGNEQFF. The CDR3 DNA is TGTGCCAGTAGTATTCTTGAGGGAAATGAGCAGTTCTTC.

The chain recombines TRBV11-2 with TRBJ2-7; 10 bases match TRBD2. CDR1 is SGHAT, CDR2 FQNNGV, per germline. This CDR3 is 15 amino acids long. After removal of 5 bases from V and 1 base from J, the junction contained 5 bases not matched to a gene. The CDR3 region is CASSRTSGASYEQYF. The CDR3 DNA follows: TGTGCCAGCAGCAGAACTAGCGGGGCTTCCTACGAGCAGTACTTC.

The chain combines TRBV9 with TRBJ2-1, with D tentatively TRBD2 (6 bases). This CDR3 has 15 amino acids. Between the trimmed V and J ends, which lost 4 bases and 3 bases, there was a span of 14 bases. Germline CDR1 SGDLS, CDR2 YYNGEE. The CDR3 DNA reads TGTGCCAGCAGCCCAAGGAGGAGGGACTACAATGAGCAGTTCTTC. Encoded protein: CASSPRRRDYNEQFF.

The gene calls are TRBV10-3 and TRBJ2-3; the D gene is possibly TRBD2 (6 bases). This CDR3 region has 14 residues. V was cut by 10 bases and J by 0 bases, with 14 bases left in between. CDR1 is ENHRY and CDR2 is SYGVKD in the germline V gene. In DNA form, the CDR3 reads TGTGCCACCGGGGGTGTCACCAGCACAGATACGCAGTATTTT. Translated, it gives CATGGVTSTDTQYF.

This chain uses TRBV27 with TRBJ2-1; TRBD2 matches 8 bases. CDR3 size: 15 residues. The J segment lost 3 bases and the V segment lost 3 bases, leaving 4 bases of the junction unmatched. Germline loops: CDR1 MNHEY, CDR2 SMNVEV (reference sequence). The CDR3 region has the DNA TGTGCCAGCAGTTTTAGTCTAGCGGGCTACAATGAGCAGTTCTTC. This encodes CASSFSLAGYNEQFF.

This sequence joins TRBV28 and TRBJ1-4, with TRBD1 identical over 7 bases. This CDR3 has 16 residues. In germline, CDR1 is MDHEN, CDR2 SYDVKM. V gave up 6 bases and J gave up 4 bases; unmatched junction bases: 11. CDR3 in amino acids: CASSLLRTGDNEKLFF. As DNA, the CDR3 is TGTGCCAGCAGCCTACTCCGGACAGGCGATAATGAAAAACTGTTTTTT.

A few counts support this clone. This rearrangement joins TRBV5-6 to TRBJ2-5; D is possibly TRBD2 (6 bases). V lost 0 bases and J lost 5, with 20 bases in between. This CDR3 has 17 residues. CDR1 is SGHDT and CDR2 is YYEEEE in the germline V gene. In nucleotides, the CDR3 is TGTGCCAGCAGCTTGGCCGGGGGTTTTGGAGGCTACGAGACCCAGTACTTC. Its translation: CASSLAGGFGGYETQYF. Supplemented by reference TRBV5-6 and TRBJ2-5, the full variable domain reads DAGVTQSPTHLIKTRGQQVTLRCSPKSGHDTVSWYQQALGQGPQFIFQYYEEEERQRGNFPDRFSGHQFPNYSSELNVNALLLGDSALYLCASSLAGGFGGYETQYFGPGTRLLVL.

The CDR3 region has the DNA TGTGCCTGGGAAAGACAGGGAGGGGGAGAGACCCAGTACTTC. It is translated as CAWERQGGGETQYF. The chain is built from TRBV30 and TRBJ2-5; tentatively, D is TRBD1 or TRBD2 (7 bases each). V was cut by 5 bases and J by 4 bases, with 17 bases left in between. This CDR3 has 14 residues. CDR1 GTSNPN and CDR2 SVGIG come from the germline V gene (reference sequence).

This clone was found once. The chain carries TRBV7-8 and TRBJ2-2; 8 bases align to TRBD1. J gave up 3 bases and V 4 bases, and 4 bases lay outside the gene matches. The germline CDR1 and CDR2 sequences are SGHVS and FQNEAQ. The CDR3 has 15 amino acids. CDR3 DNA sequence: TGTGCCAGCAGCTCTCAGGGGGCGGACACCGGGGAGCTGTTTTTT. This codes for CASSSQGADTGELFF.

The CDR3 spells CASSQTLIAGGGEQYF. The CDR3 DNA reads as TGTGCCAGCAGCCAAACACTTATAGCGGGAGGAGGCGAGCAGTACTTC. The chain couples TRBV7-3 to TRBJ2-7; TRBD2 agrees at 10 bases. The CDR3 runs 16 residues. CDR1 is SGHTA and CDR2 is FQGTGA in the germline V gene. With 5 bases clipped from V and 6 bases from J, the junction kept 13 bases outside the gene matches.

The chain has TRBV6-5 and TRBJ1-1, with D unclear. Germline loops: CDR1 MNHEY, CDR2 SVGAGI. Trimming removed 2 bases at V and 1 base at J, with 8 bases between. The CDR3 has 14 amino acids. The CDR3 region is CASSYNAQNTEAFF. CDR3 bases: TGTGCCAGCAGTTACAACGCGCAGAACACTGAAGCTTTCTTT.

The chain couples TRBV10-3 to TRBJ2-7; D remains unclear. The V end was cut by 2 bases, the J end by 0 bases, with 11 bases between. Per germline, CDR1 ENHRY and CDR2 SYGVKD. This CDR3 contains 15 residues. The chain's CDR3 is CAISEGHGSSYEQYF. CDR3 DNA sequence: TGTGCCATCAGTGAGGGGCACGGTAGCTCCTACGAGCAGTACTTC.

This clone was seen only once. The J gene is TRBJ2-3, the V gene TRBV15, with 9 bases lining up with TRBD2. Germline CDR1 reads LNHNV; CDR2 reads YYDKDF (reference sequence). After removal of 5 bases from V and 3 bases from J, the junction contained 15 bases not matched to a gene. This CDR3 region has 18 residues. CDR3: CATSRPGKGTSPTDTQYF. CDR3 DNA: TGTGCCACCAGCCGACCAGGGAAAGGGACTAGCCCAACAGATACGCAGTATTTT.

This clone was seen a handful of times. This sequence joins TRBV6-1 and TRBJ1-2, with D possibly being TRBD1 (6 bases). The V end lost 6 bases, the J end lost 3 bases, and 17 bases lay between the germline ends. CDR3 length equals 15 residues. Looked up from germline, CDR1 is MNHNS and CDR2 is SASEGT. The CDR3 nucleotides are TGTGCCAGCAGCGCCAAGGGGGGAGAGGACTATGGCTACACCTTC. Its translation is CASSAKGGEDYGYTF.

V and J are TRBV10-3 and TRBJ1-1; D is uncertain. CDR3 size: 16 residues. Deletions cut 6 bases from V and 1 base from J, with 18 bases between. The V gene's germline CDR1 is ENHRY and CDR2 SYGVKD. The CDR3 spells CAISPSTAAKNTEAFF. The CDR3, as DNA: TGTGCCATCAGCCCCTCGACGGCAGCTAAGAACACTGAAGCTTTCTTT.

This clone was seen just once. The chain employs TRBV9 and TRBJ1-2; no definite D call. This CDR3 has 14 amino acids. Germline-derived CDR1 and CDR2 are SGDLS and YYNGEE. With 4 bases removed from V and 7 bases from J, the gap between germline ends came to 17 bases. CDR3 sequence reads: CASSSQQSTGGYTF. The CDR3, as DNA: TGTGCCAGCAGCTCTCAGCAGAGTACTGGTGGCTACACCTTC.

The count of this clone is one. The chain is built from TRBV6-5 and TRBJ1-5; a weak D match, TRBD1 (6 bases). This CDR3 has 15 residues. Germline V gives CDR1 MNHEY, CDR2 SVGAGI. Deletions cut 4 bases from V and 6 bases from J, with 16 bases between. In nucleotides, the CDR3 is TGTGCCAGCAGTTCCCTAGGGACACCTGGTCAGCCCCAGCATTTT. This translates into CASSSLGTPGQPQHF.

The chain uses TRBV27 and TRBJ1-3; D might be TRBD1 (5 bases). Germline V lookup: CDR1 MNHEY, CDR2 SMNVEV (reference sequence). Trimming stripped 5 bases from V and 3 bases from J, with 11 bases between. CDR3 size: 14 residues. CDR3 sequence: CASSDRGGGNTIYF. The CDR3 DNA reads TGTGCCAGCAGTGACCGGGGGGGTGGAAACACCATATATTTT.

The chain recombines TRBV7-2 with TRBJ2-1, with D perhaps matching TRBD2 (7 bases). Trimming left V 8 bases short and J 7 bases short, with 18 bases between. This CDR3 has 14 amino acids. Germline-derived CDR1 and CDR2 are SGHTA and FQGNSA. The CDR3 DNA follows: TGTGCCAGCGGGAGGGGGGCAGGAGAAAATGAGCAGTTCTTC. It codes for CASGRGAGENEQFF. Using reference TRBV7-2 and TRBJ2-1 for the parts outside the CDR3, the full variable domain is GAGVSQSPSNKVTEKGKDVELRCDPISGHTALYWYRQSLGQGLEFLIYFQGNSAPDKSGLPSDRFSAERTGGSVSTLTIQRTQQEDSAVYLCASGRGAGENEQFFGPGTRLTVL.